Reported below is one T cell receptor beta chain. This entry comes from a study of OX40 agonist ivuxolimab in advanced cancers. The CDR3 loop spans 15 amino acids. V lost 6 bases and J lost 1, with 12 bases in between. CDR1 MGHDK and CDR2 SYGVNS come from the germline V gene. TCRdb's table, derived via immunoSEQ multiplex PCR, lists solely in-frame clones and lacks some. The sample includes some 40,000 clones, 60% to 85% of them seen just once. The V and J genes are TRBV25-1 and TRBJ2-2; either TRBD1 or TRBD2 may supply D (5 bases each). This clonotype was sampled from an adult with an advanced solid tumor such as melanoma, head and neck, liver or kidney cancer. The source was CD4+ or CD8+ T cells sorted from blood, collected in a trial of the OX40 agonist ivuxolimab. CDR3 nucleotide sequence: TGTGCCAGCAGCCTTACTAGGGGGAACACCGGGGAGCTGTTTTTT. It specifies CASSLTRGNTGELFF.